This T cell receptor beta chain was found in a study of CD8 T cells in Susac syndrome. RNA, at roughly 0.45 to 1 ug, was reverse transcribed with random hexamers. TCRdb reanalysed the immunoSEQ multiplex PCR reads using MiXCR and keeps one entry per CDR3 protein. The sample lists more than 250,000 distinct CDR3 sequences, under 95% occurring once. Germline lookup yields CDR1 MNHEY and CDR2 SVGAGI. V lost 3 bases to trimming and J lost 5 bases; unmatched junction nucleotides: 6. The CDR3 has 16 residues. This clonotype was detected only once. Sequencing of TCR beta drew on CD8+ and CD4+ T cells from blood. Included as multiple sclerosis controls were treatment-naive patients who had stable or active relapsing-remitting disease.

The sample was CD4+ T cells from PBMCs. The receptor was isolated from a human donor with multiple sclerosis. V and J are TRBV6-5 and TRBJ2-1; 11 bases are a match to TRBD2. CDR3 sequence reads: CASSYIAGGPNNEQFF. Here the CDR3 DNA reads TGTGCCAGCAGTTATATAGCGGGAGGGCCAAACAATGAGCAGTTCTTC.